A single sample gave rise to the 9 T cell receptor beta chains below, sequenced in a study of human T cells and chemical hapten exposure. The time point was: patch test 1, 2 weeks after DPC sensitization. Treatment meaning: therapeutic diphenylcyclopropenone sensitization with weekly scalp DPC. TCRdb fed the RACE reads into MiXCR, producing one record per CDR3 protein. The sample consists of roughly 180,000 distinct CDR3 sequences, approximately 14% of them appearing once. Sequencing was performed on whole blood, taken in connection with sensitization to the hapten diphenylcyclopropenone (DPC). The receptors stem from a woman younger than 45 with alopecia areata. Some clones in this sample may be carry-over from other donors' samples.

The CDR3 nucleotides read TGTGCCAGCAGCTCCCGGGGAGCCACAGATACGCAGTATTTT. Protein sequence: CASSSRGATDTQYF. The J gene is TRBJ2-3, the V gene TRBV11-1, with a possible D match to TRBD2 (5 bases). The CDR3 is made up of 14 amino acids. Germline V gene data show CDR1 as SGHAT and CDR2 as FQDESV (reference sequence). Trimming removed 4 bases from V and 2 bases from J, with 10 bases in between.

This clonotype was found a few times. The V call is TRBV6-5, the J call TRBJ1-5, with D unclear. Germline V lookup: CDR1 MNHEY, CDR2 SVGAGI. V lost 9 bases and J lost 6, with 24 bases in between. The CDR3 has 16 residues. CDR3 protein: CASASRSVVGGQPQHF. CDR3 nucleotide sequence: TGTGCCAGTGCCTCAAGGAGTGTGGTGGGAGGTCAGCCCCAGCATTTT.

The chain links TRBV2 to TRBJ2-3, with unresolved D. Germline V CDR1 and CDR2: SNHLY, FYNNEI. V was pared by 6 bases and J by 0 bases, with 13 bases between. The CDR3 is made up of 15 amino acids. CDR3 sequence (DNA): TGTGCCAGCAGCCCGAACCCGGGTAGCACAGATACGCAGTATTTT. Translation: CASSPNPGSTDTQYF.

A single count supports this clonotype. Given a much more abundant clone one base away, this may be a read error. This rearrangement joins TRBV20-1 to TRBJ2-5; D uncertain. This CDR3 has 13 amino acids. Looked up from germline, CDR1 is DFQATT and CDR2 is SNEGSKA (reference sequence). CDR3 coding DNA: TGCAGTGCTAGACGGCCGGACCAAGAGACCCTGTACTTC. This codes for CSARRPDQETLYF.

This clonotype was seen a few times. The rearrangement uses TRBV25-1 and TRBJ2-5; D is unclear. In germline, CDR1 is MGHDK, CDR2 SYGVNS. CDR3 size: 15 residues. V lost 0 bases, J lost 5 bases, and 13 bases lay in between. For the CDR3, the DNA is TGTGCCAGCAGTGAATATTACGTGGGAAGCGAGACCCAGTACTTC. The encoded protein is CASSEYYVGSETQYF.

The CDR3 coding sequence is TGTGCCACCCAGGACAGCCAAACTGGAAACACCATATATTTT. Amino acid sequence: CATQDSQTGNTIYF. The chain carries TRBV10-3 and TRBJ1-3, with D perhaps TRBD1 (6 bases). From germline, CDR1 is ENHRY and CDR2 SYGVKD. The germline V and J ends were trimmed by 10 bases and 2 bases, with 15 bases remaining between them. CDR3 size: 14 residues.

The J gene is TRBJ2-6, the V gene TRBV5-1; D is possibly TRBD2 (5 bases). Germline CDR1 and CDR2: SGHRS and YFSETQ. V was trimmed by 0 bases and J by 0 bases, leaving 7 bases between them. The CDR3 length is 16 residues. This CDR3 is CASSLAGSSGANVLTF. The CDR3 DNA is TGCGCCAGCAGCTTGGCGGGGTCCTCTGGGGCCAACGTCCTGACTTTC.

This clonotype has just a few counts. J is TRBJ2-7 and V is TRBV29-1; tentative D call: TRBD1 (5 bases). The CDR3 is made up of 13 amino acids. Germline CDR1 reads SQVTM; CDR2 reads ANQGSEA. With 4 bases removed from V and 1 base from J, the gap between germline ends came to 11 bases. CDR3 in amino acids: CSVVSGLSYEQYF. CDR3 in DNA: TGCAGCGTTGTGTCAGGGTTATCCTACGAGCAGTACTTC.

This clonotype was seen repeatedly, ten times or more. The gene calls are TRBV7-9 and TRBJ2-5; TRBD1 matches at 7 bases. The trim removed 4 bases at V and 9 bases at J, leaving 11 bases unmatched. The germline CDR1 and CDR2 sequences are SEHNR and FQNEAQ (reference sequence). The CDR3 has 14 residues. The CDR3 coding sequence is TGTGCCAGCAGCTCGGCGGACAGGCCCAGGTCCCAGTACTTC. Translating gives CASSSADRPRSQYF.